The 27 T cell receptor beta chains presented below share a single source sample, sequenced in a study of blood T cells in healthy people across ages. A second roughly 6 to 11 cycle PCR used barcoded and J-beta primers. TCRdb called the 5' RACE reads again in MiXCR, with one record for every CDR3 protein. The sample shows 1.8 million or so distinct CDR3 sequences, 39% of them seen only once. Material: blood. Receptors were obtained from a human donor in good health.

The V call is TRBV7-9, the J call TRBJ2-1, with 9 bases lining up with TRBD2. Per germline, CDR1 SEHNR and CDR2 FQNEAQ (reference sequence). Trimming cost V 3 bases and J 8 bases; bases outside gene matches: 5. The CDR3 has 14 residues. CDR3 residues: CASSFAGGVDEQFF. The CDR3 coding sequence is TGTGCCAGCAGCTTTGCGGGGGGGGTCGATGAGCAGTTCTTC.

This chain links TRBV5-5 with TRBJ1-1, with TRBD1 as a possible D gene (6 bases). The CDR3 loop spans 14 amino acids. The germline gives CDR1 SGHKS, CDR2 YYEKEE (reference sequence). V lost 4 bases to trimming and J lost 6 bases, with 16 bases between them. This chain's CDR3 is CASSGRPGAAEAFF. CDR3 coding DNA: TGTGCCAGCAGCGGGCGCCCGGGGGCCGCTGAAGCTTTCTTT.

This chain links TRBV10-3 with TRBJ2-1, with D tentatively TRBD2 (5 bases). Between the trimmed V and J ends, which lost 4 bases and 9 bases, there was a span of 22 bases. The CDR3 spans 16 residues. The germline CDR1 and CDR2 sequences are ENHRY and SYGVKD. CDR3 sequence reads: CAISGGSERAAIEQFF. In DNA, the CDR3 is TGTGCCATCAGTGGGGGTAGCGAGAGGGCCGCTATTGAGCAGTTCTTC.

This clonotype appeared many times. J is TRBJ2-6 and V is TRBV29-1; D may be TRBD1 or TRBD2 (5 bases each). Per germline, CDR1 SQVTM and CDR2 ANQGSEA. The CDR3 loop spans 16 amino acids. V was shortened by 4 bases and J by 1 base, with 14 bases between the two germline ends. The CDR3 is CSVAWGFSSGANVLTF. Here the CDR3 DNA reads TGCAGCGTTGCGTGGGGGTTCTCGTCTGGGGCCAACGTCCTGACTTTC. Using reference TRBV29-1 and TRBJ2-6 for the parts outside the CDR3, the full variable domain is SAVISQKPSRDICQRGTSLTIQCQVDSQVTMMFWYRQQPGQSLTLIATANQGSEATYESGFVIDKFPISRPNLTFSTLTVSNMSPEDSSIYLCSVAWGFSSGANVLTFGAGSRLTVL.

The V call is TRBV7-2, the J call TRBJ2-4; 14 bases agree with TRBD2. From germline, CDR1 is SGHTA and CDR2 FQGNSA. This CDR3 region has 16 residues. V shed 1 base and J 13 bases; nucleotides not matched to a gene: 9. The chain's CDR3 is CASSLGLAGGPREQYF. The CDR3 DNA sequence: TGTGCCAGCAGCTTAGGACTAGCGGGAGGGCCGAGGGAGCAGTACTTC.

On this clonotype itself: One junction end disagrees with the germline gene, perhaps due to a read error. The J gene is TRBJ2-1, the V gene TRBV7-7; TRBD2 matches 8 bases. CDR1 and CDR2 from the germline V gene are SSHAT and FNYEAQ (reference sequence). The CDR3 spans 19 residues. The CDR3 nucleotides are TGTGCTAGCAGCTTAGTCCCCAGTACTAGCGGAACATCCTACAATGAGCAGTTCTTC. It is translated as CASSLVPSTSGTSYNEQFF.

The sample holds many counts of this clonotype. The chain is built from TRBV10-3 and TRBJ2-7, with TRBD1 matching over 8 bases. V lost 7 bases, J lost 3 bases, and 5 bases stayed unmatched. The CDR3 sequence is 13 residues long. The germline V gene has CDR1 ENHRY and CDR2 SYGVKD. The CDR3 DNA is TGTGCCATCAAAGGACAGGGTAACTACGAGCAGTACTTC. Translation gives CAIKGQGNYEQYF.

The chain links TRBV27 to TRBJ2-1, with 9 bases lining up with TRBD2. This CDR3 is built from 16 residues. V was pared by 5 bases and J by 6 bases, with 11 bases of the junction left unmatched. The germline gives CDR1 MNHEY, CDR2 SMNVEV (reference sequence). CDR3 DNA: TGTGCCAGCAGTCTCCTACCGGGACTAGCTGCCAATGAGCAGTTCTTC. This codes for CASSLLPGLAANEQFF.

V gene TRBV27 combines with J gene TRBJ1-6, with D uncertain. Germline assignment: CDR1 MNHEY and CDR2 SMNVEV (reference sequence). The CDR3 consists of 17 residues. Deletions cut 5 bases from V and 2 bases from J, with 16 bases between. Here the CDR3 reads CASSRVLSATYNSPLHF. In DNA form, the CDR3 reads TGTGCCAGCAGTAGGGTCTTGAGCGCTACCTATAATTCACCCCTCCACTTT.

CDR3: CASSSALGPQHF. The CDR3 DNA is TGTGCCAGCAGCTCCGCCCTGGGGCCCCAGCATTTT. V usage is TRBV12-3 or TRBV12-4 and J usage is TRBJ1-5; D is ambiguous. The V end lost 6 bases, the J end lost 9 bases, and 12 bases lay between the germline ends. This CDR3 comprises 12 residues.

Only a few counts were recorded for this clonotype. The V and J genes are TRBV29-1 and TRBJ1-2; tentatively, D is TRBD1 (6 bases). This CDR3 is 15 amino acids long. The germline V gene encodes CDR1 SQVTM and CDR2 ANQGSEA. V was clipped by 4 bases and J by 6 bases, with 21 bases between them. The CDR3 sequence is CSVGLLRTDLNGYTF. The CDR3 DNA follows: TGCAGCGTTGGCCTACTCCGGACAGACCTAAATGGCTACACCTTC.

The chain recombines TRBV25-1 with TRBJ1-2; D is perhaps TRBD1 (6 bases). V lost 3 bases and J lost 3, with 17 bases in between. The CDR3 is 16 amino acids. In germline, CDR1 is MGHDK, CDR2 SYGVNS. For the CDR3, the DNA is TGTGCCAGCAGTGAGCTAGGATCCAGGGGTGACTATGGCTACACCTTC. Translating gives CASSELGSRGDYGYTF.

The sample holds a few counts of this clonotype. The rearrangement uses TRBV4-3 and TRBJ2-4; weak D call: TRBD1 (6 bases). The CDR3 is made up of 13 amino acids. Germline loops: CDR1 LGHNA, CDR2 YSLEER. Trimming pared 0 bases from V and 13 bases from J, leaving 13 bases between. Here the CDR3 reads CASSQDEGQGQYF. CDR3 DNA: TGCGCCAGCAGCCAAGATGAGGGGCAGGGGCAGTACTTC.

The rearrangement links TRBV9 to TRBJ2-6; possible D gene TRBD1, 5 bases. The CDR3 contains 18 residues. Trimming shortened V by 0 bases and J by 0 bases, and 13 bases separated the two germline ends. Germline assignment: CDR1 SGDLS and CDR2 YYNGEE. The CDR3 here is CASSVDPGIPSGANVLTF. CDR3 sequence (DNA): TGTGCCAGCAGCGTAGATCCAGGGATTCCCTCTGGGGCCAACGTCCTGACTTTC.

The genes are TRBV7-9 and TRBJ1-2; D call uncertain. Trimming cost V 0 bases and J 7 bases, with 12 bases left between them. This CDR3 region has 14 residues. The germline V gene has CDR1 SEHNR and CDR2 FQNEAQ (reference sequence). The CDR3 coding sequence is TGTGCCAGCAGCTTAGCTGGCACCGCGGGTGGCTACACCTTC. Translated: CASSLAGTAGGYTF.

The V and J genes are TRBV7-2 and TRBJ1-2; 7 nucleotides line up with TRBD1. Germline-derived CDR1 and CDR2 are SGHTA and FQGNSA. The CDR3 has 15 amino acids. V was clipped by 2 bases and J by 5 bases; unmatched bases: 8. Here the CDR3 reads CASSLNPGQVYGYTF. In DNA form, the CDR3 reads TGTGCCAGCAGCTTAAATCCAGGACAGGTATATGGCTACACCTTC. The whole variable domain, filled in from reference TRBV7-2 and TRBJ1-2, reads GAGVSQSPSNKVTEKGKDVELRCDPISGHTALYWYRQSLGQGLEFLIYFQGNSAPDKSGLPSDRFSAERTGGSVSTLTIQRTQQEDSAVYLCASSLNPGQVYGYTFGSGTRLTVV.

This clonotype occurred a few times. J is TRBJ2-5 and V is TRBV4-2; 9 nucleotides align to TRBD2. The CDR3 consists of 17 residues. The germline V gene encodes CDR1 LGHNA and CDR2 YNFKEQ. V trimming: 5 bases; J trimming: 3 bases; junction bases outside the gene matches: 13. The CDR3 DNA reads TGTGCCAGCAGCGGGTGCGGGGGGGCCGTTTTGAAAGAGACCCAGTACTTC. This translates into CASSGCGGAVLKETQYF.

This sequence joins TRBV24-1 and TRBJ2-1; TRBD2 matches at 10 bases. This CDR3 has 15 amino acids. CDR1 and CDR2 (germline): KGHDR, SFDVKD. With 3 bases clipped from V and 7 bases from J, the junction kept 5 bases outside the gene matches. This CDR3 is CATSDRAGGPNEQFF. Here the CDR3 DNA reads TGTGCCACCAGTGATCGAGCGGGGGGGCCGAATGAGCAGTTCTTC.

J is TRBJ1-6 and V is TRBV4-2; 7 bases map to TRBD1. Looked up from germline, CDR1 is LGHNA and CDR2 is YNFKEQ. CDR3 length equals 16 residues. After removal of 1 base from V and 5 bases from J, the junction contained 5 bases not matched to a gene. The CDR3 DNA reads as TGTGCCAGCAGCCAAGGGAGGGGGCTAGATAATTCACCCCTCCACTTT. Its translation is CASSQGRGLDNSPLHF.

This clonotype occurred a few times. The gene calls are TRBV20-1 and TRBJ2-7; perhaps TRBD2 as D (6 bases). Germline V CDR1 and CDR2: DFQATT, SNEGSKA (reference sequence). The CDR3 contains 13 residues. Trimming removed 6 bases at V and 2 bases at J, with 14 bases between. The CDR3, as DNA: TGCAGTGCAAGTCCCGGACTAACCTACGAGCAGTACTTC. It specifies CSASPGLTYEQYF.

The CDR3 coding sequence is TGTGCCAGCTCACCACCGCGGGGAGTGGGCGACACTGAAGCTTTCTTT. Its protein is CASSPPRGVGDTEAFF. The chain couples TRBV18 to TRBJ1-1, with D uncertain. CDR3 size: 16 residues. The V and J ends lost 0 bases and 3 bases respectively, with 14 bases between them. The germline CDR1 and CDR2 sequences are KGHSH and LQKENI.

This clonotype was detected only a few times. The chain joins TRBV12-3 or TRBV12-4 to TRBJ2-3, with 8 positions matching TRBD2. Unmatched junction bases numbered 7, after V lost 3 bases and J lost 2 bases. This CDR3 comprises 16 residues. The CDR3 region has the DNA TGTGCCAGCAGTTTCGTCAGCGGGGGTCTCACAGATACGCAGTATTTT. The encoded protein is CASSFVSGGLTDTQYF.

The chain links TRBV12-3 or TRBV12-4 to TRBJ2-7; the D is unclear. Deletions cut 7 bases from V and 12 bases from J, with 22 bases between. The CDR3 consists of 13 residues. The CDR3 sequence is CASTEAGITPGYF. The CDR3 nucleotides are TGTGCCAGCACTGAGGCAGGCATTACCCCGGGGTACTTC.

The rearrangement joins TRBV28 to TRBJ2-7; 12 nucleotides match TRBD2. CDR1 MDHEN and CDR2 SYDVKM come from the germline V gene. With 4 bases clipped from V and 4 bases from J, the junction kept 5 bases outside the gene matches. The CDR3 spans 15 residues. For the CDR3, the DNA is TGTGCCAGCAGTTCTAGCGGGGGGGCAGAATACGAGCAGTACTTC. The encoded protein is CASSSSGGAEYEQYF.

Remarks on this clonotype: The CDR3 end shows no conserved phenylalanine or tryptophan, and so a read error is likely. The V and J genes are TRBV4-3 and TRBJ2-7; D might be TRBD1 or TRBD2, each matching 5 bases. V lost 0 bases and J 6 bases, leaving 9 bases between the germline ends. CDR3 size: 13 residues. CDR1 is LGHNA and CDR2 is YSLEER in the germline V gene. CDR3 region: CASSQEGVGEQYC. The CDR3 DNA sequence: TGCGCCAGCAGCCAAGAGGGGGTAGGCGAGCAGTACTGC.

The chain joins TRBV27 to TRBJ2-3, with D unclear. Trimming took 3 bases from V and 3 from J, leaving 13 bases between them. CDR3 size: 15 residues. Germline-derived CDR1 and CDR2 are MNHEY and SMNVEV (reference sequence). CDR3 sequence: CASSLYSSTTDTQYF. For the CDR3, the DNA is TGTGCCAGCAGTTTGTATTCCTCTACGACAGATACGCAGTATTTT.

J is TRBJ1-6 and V is TRBV4-2; D gene ambiguous. The CDR3 runs 14 residues. Germline V gives CDR1 LGHNA, CDR2 YNFKEQ. Deletions cut 0 bases from V and 10 bases from J, with 10 bases between. In nucleotides, the CDR3 is TGTGCCAGCAGCCAAGATCTTAACGTCTCACCCCTCCACTTT. Residues: CASSQDLNVSPLHF.